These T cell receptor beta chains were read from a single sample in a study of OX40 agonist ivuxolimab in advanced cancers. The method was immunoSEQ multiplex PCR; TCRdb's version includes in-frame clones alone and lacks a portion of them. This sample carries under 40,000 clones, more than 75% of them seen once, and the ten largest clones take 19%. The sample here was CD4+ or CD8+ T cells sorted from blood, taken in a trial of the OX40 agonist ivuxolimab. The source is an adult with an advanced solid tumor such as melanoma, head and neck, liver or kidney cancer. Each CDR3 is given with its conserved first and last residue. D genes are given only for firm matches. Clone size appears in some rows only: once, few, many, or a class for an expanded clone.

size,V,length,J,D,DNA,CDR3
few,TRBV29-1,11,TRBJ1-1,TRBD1,TGCAGCGTTTACAGGGGACCTGAAGCTTTCTTT,CSVYRGPEAFF
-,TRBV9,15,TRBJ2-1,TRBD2,TGTGCCAGCAGCGTAGATAGCGGGGGGATCAATGAGCAGTTCTTC,CASSVDSGGINEQFF
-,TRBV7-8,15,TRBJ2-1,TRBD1,TGTGCCAGCAGCAGGACGGGACAGGGAGGGGGTGAGCAGTTCTTC,CASSRTGQGGGEQFF
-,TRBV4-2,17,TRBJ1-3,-,TGTGCCAGCAGCCAACGCGGCTCCGGGGGGACTGGAAACACCATATATTTT,CASSQRGSGGTGNTIYF
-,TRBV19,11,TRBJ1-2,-,TGTGCCGGAGGGTGGAACTATGGCTACACCTTC,CAGGWNYGYTF
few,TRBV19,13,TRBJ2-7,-,TGTGCCAGTAGTTTCGGGGCAGGCTACGAGCAGTACTTC,CASSFGAGYEQYF
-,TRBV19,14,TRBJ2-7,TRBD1,TGTGCCAGTAGTATTGGGGACAGCGCCTACGAGCAGTACTTC,CASSIGDSAYEQYF
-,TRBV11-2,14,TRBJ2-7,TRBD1,TGTGCCAGCAGCAACTTTGGACAGGACTACGAGCAGTACTTC,CASSNFGQDYEQYF
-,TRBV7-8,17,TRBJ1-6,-,TGTGCCAGCAGCTTAGCAGCTTTTAGCTCCTATAATTCACCCCTCCACTTT,CASSLAAFSSYNSPLHF
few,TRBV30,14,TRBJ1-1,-,TGTGCCTGGAGTGTAGCCTTGGGGGGCACTGAAGCTTTCTTT,CAWSVALGGTEAFF
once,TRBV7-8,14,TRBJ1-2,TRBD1,TGTGCCAGCAGCATTCCAGGGGGTCGATATGGCTACACCTTC,CASSIPGGRYGYTF
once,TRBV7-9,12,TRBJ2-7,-,TGTGCCAGCAGCCCAGCTGACCGGGACTTTAAATTC,CASSPADRDFKF
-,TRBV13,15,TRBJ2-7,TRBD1,TGTGCCAGCAGTTACCAACAGGGGATAGAGTACGAGCAGTACTTC,CASSYQQGIEYEQYF
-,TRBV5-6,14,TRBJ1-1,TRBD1,TGTGCCAGCAGCTTTGGGACAGGGGCTACTGAAGCTTTCTTT,CASSFGTGATEAFF
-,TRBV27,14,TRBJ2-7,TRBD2,TGTGCCAGCAGTCCCCCTGGGAGGGGCTACGAGCAGTACTTC,CASSPPGRGYEQYF
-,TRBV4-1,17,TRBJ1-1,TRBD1,TGCGCCAGCAGCCAAGTTCAATCCGGGACAGGGTTCACTGAAGCTTTCTTT,CASSQVQSGTGFTEAFF
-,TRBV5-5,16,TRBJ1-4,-,TGTGCCAGCAGCACACCCGTATCCGCAACTAATGAAAAACTGTTTTTT,CASSTPVSATNEKLFF
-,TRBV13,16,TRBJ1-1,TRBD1,TGTGCCAGCAGCTTAGGCGGGACAGGGGGTTATACTGAAGCTTTCTTT,CASSLGGTGGYTEAFF
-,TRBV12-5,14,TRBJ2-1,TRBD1,TGTGCTAGTGACGGGACAGGGGGTCACAATGAGCAGTTCTTC,CASDGTGGHNEQFF
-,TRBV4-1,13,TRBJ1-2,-,TGCGCCAGCAGCCAAGACCCGCTTTATGGCTACACCTTC,CASSQDPLYGYTF
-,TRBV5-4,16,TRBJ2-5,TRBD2,TGTGCCAGCAGCTTGATGGGACTAGCGGAGAGAGAGACCCAGTACTTC,CASSLMGLAERETQYF
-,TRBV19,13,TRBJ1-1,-,TGTGCCAGTAGTCCCGACCTCGCCACTGAAGCTTTCTTT,CASSPDLATEAFF
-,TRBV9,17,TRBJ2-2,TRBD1,TGTGCCAGCAGCCACACCAGGACAGGGCTGAACACCGGGGAGCTGTTTTTT,CASSHTRTGLNTGELFF
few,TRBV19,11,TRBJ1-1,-,TGTGCCAGTAGTATGGGGACTGAAGCTTTCTTT,CASSMGTEAFF